The clone carrying this T cell receptor (beta chain) appeared a few times. The source of the sample is a study of identical twins. The trim removed 0 bases at V and 2 bases at J, leaving 18 bases unmatched. Germline CDR1 is SGDLS and CDR2 is YYNGEE. This CDR3 is built from 21 residues. TCRdb used MiXCR to reprocess the 5' RACE reads, holding one entry per CDR3 protein. The table includes hundreds of thousands of distinct CDR3 sequences, about 12% detected once. These same data were also listed under a study on yellow fever vaccine responses in identical twins.

The sample consisted of PBMCs. The chain combines TRBV9 with TRBJ2-3; 10 nucleotides agree with TRBD2. The sequence was obtained from a woman aged 18-29 years in good health. CDR3: CASSVEPGRETSGYFTDTQYF. CDR3 nucleotide sequence: TGTGCCAGCAGCGTAGAACCGGGCCGTGAGACTAGCGGGTACTTCACAGATACGCAGTATTTT.